This entry features one T cell receptor beta chain sequence. Its specificity is unknown. The data were obtained in a study of T cell repertoires and Cas9 in healthy adults. Study details: Characterization of SpCas9-reactive CD4 and CD8 T cells covered multi-effector potency, cytotoxicity and lineage. Study findings and constraints: SpCas9-reactive effector T cells were reportedly restrained in vitro by SpCas9-reactive regulatory T cells.

Generated by immunoSEQ multiplex PCR, the TCRdb table keeps only in-frame clones and is missing some. The sample contains more than 20,000 clones, roughly 90% of which appear only once. The CDR3 extends over 12 amino acids. From germline, CDR1 is ENHRY and CDR2 SYGVKD. V lost 8 bases and J 9 bases, leaving 16 bases between the germline ends. Material for sequencing was CD4+ effector T cells (CD127+, CD25-, CD137-, CD154-) from PBMCs; culture status not recorded. The sequence was collected from a human donor in good health. The chain employs TRBV10-3 and TRBJ1-1, with D unclear. The CDR3 protein is CAIGAGVTQAFF. CDR3 DNA: TGTGCCATCGGCGCCGGGGTAACCCAAGCTTTCTTT.